This passage covers 25 T cell receptor beta chains from one sample sequenced in a study of blood T cell repertoires in COVID-19. The assay was immunoSEQ multiplex PCR, and TCRdb's table has in-frame clones only and misses some. The sample shows over 200,000 clones, about nine tenths of them seen only once. Sequencing was carried out using peripheral blood. The receptors shown here come from a man in his 60s who had recovered from COVID-19.

The CDR3 reads CASSLDRGSSEAFF. CDR3 sequence (DNA): TGTGCCAGCAGTCTCGACAGGGGATCTTCTGAAGCTTTCTTT. J is TRBJ1-1 and V is TRBV4-2, with TRBD1 matching 8 bases. The V gene's germline CDR1 is LGHNA and CDR2 YNFKEQ. The CDR3 sequence is 14 residues long. The V gene end was trimmed by 6 bases and the J gene end by 6 bases; junction bases not matched to a gene: 9.

This clone was seen only a few times. This chain links TRBV6-5 with TRBJ2-2; no reliable D call. The CDR3 totals 15 residues. Germline V gene sequence: CDR1 MNHEY, CDR2 SVGAGI. Trimming stripped 7 bases from V and 1 base from J, with 13 bases between. The CDR3 protein is CASINLGRNTGELFF. The CDR3 region has the DNA TGTGCCAGCATAAATTTGGGCAGGAACACCGGGGAGCTGTTTTTT.

The rearrangement links TRBV11-2 to TRBJ2-2; 9 nucleotides align to TRBD2. The V and J ends lost 8 bases and 5 bases, in that order; junction bases with no gene match: 9. CDR3 length equals 15 residues. Per germline, CDR1 SGHAT and CDR2 FQNNGV. The CDR3 nucleotides are TGTGCCAGCCGATTTCGCGGGGGGGAGACCGGGGAGCTGTTTTTT. Translation gives CASRFRGGETGELFF.

The chain recombines TRBV6-6 with TRBJ1-1; 8 nucleotides align to TRBD1. Trimming cost V 2 bases and J 4 bases; bases outside gene matches: 6. Germline V gives CDR1 MNHNY, CDR2 SVGAGI (reference sequence). The CDR3 extends over 15 amino acids. CDR3 DNA: TGTGCCAGCAGTTACGGGGGACAGGTCGGCACTGAAGCTTTCTTT. This codes for CASSYGGQVGTEAFF.

This chain uses TRBV6-2 or TRBV6-3 with TRBJ2-3; weak D call: TRBD2 (6 bases). Trimming took 6 bases from V and 1 from J, leaving 14 bases between them. This CDR3 comprises 15 residues. Germline V lookup: CDR1 MNHEY, CDR2 SVGEGT. CDR3 bases: TGTGCCAGCAGCACCTTGGGGACTCGCACAGATACGCAGTATTTT. Amino acid sequence: CASSTLGTRTDTQYF.

The chain has TRBV5-8 and TRBJ2-7, with D unclear. Per germline, CDR1 SGHTS and CDR2 YDEGEE. The CDR3 runs to 13 residues. The ends were cut back, 0 bases at V and 6 bases at J, with 10 bases in the middle. Here the CDR3 DNA reads TGTGCCAGCAGCTTGGTTGTAGTTCCCGAGCAGTACTTC. It codes for CASSLVVVPEQYF.

The chain carries TRBV9 and TRBJ2-1, with TRBD2 matching over 15 bases. V gave up 4 bases and J gave up 3 bases; unmatched junction bases: 5. The CDR3 is 17 residues long. Looked up from germline, CDR1 is SGDLS and CDR2 is YYNGEE. CDR3 region: CASSRGLAGGLYNEQFF. In nucleotides, the CDR3 is TGTGCCAGCAGCCGTGGACTAGCGGGGGGGCTCTACAATGAGCAGTTCTTC.

CDR3 region: CASSAGHRNYGYTF. The CDR3 coding sequence is TGTGCCAGCAGCGCTGGCCACCGTAACTATGGCTACACCTTC. The chain uses TRBV7-9 and TRBJ1-2; no definite D call. V lost 5 bases and J 1 base, leaving 11 bases between the germline ends. Germline loops: CDR1 SEHNR, CDR2 FQNEAQ (reference sequence). The CDR3 length is 14 residues.

The V gene is TRBV12-3 or TRBV12-4, the J gene TRBJ1-2; 7 bases agree with TRBD1. Trimming removed 6 bases from V and 4 bases from J; junction bases left unmatched: 5. This CDR3 has 13 residues. The CDR3, as DNA: TGTGCCAGCAGAAAACAGGGGACCTATGGCTACACCTTC. As protein: CASRKQGTYGYTF.

The chain has TRBV7-3 and TRBJ2-5; D is unresolved. The V gene lost 2 bases and the J gene lost 2 bases, with 9 bases spanning the gap. The CDR3 extends over 14 amino acids. The germline V gene encodes CDR1 SGHTA and CDR2 FQGTGA. CDR3 residues: CASSLLRSQETQYF. The CDR3 coding sequence is TGTGCCAGCAGCTTACTGCGGAGTCAAGAGACCCAGTACTTC.

The V gene is TRBV27, the J gene TRBJ2-7; a weak D match, TRBD2 (6 bases). Trimming shortened V by 4 bases and J by 3 bases, and 13 bases separated the two germline ends. The CDR3 is made up of 14 amino acids. CDR1 MNHEY and CDR2 SMNVEV come from the germline V gene (reference sequence). CDR3 DNA sequence: TGTGCCAGCAGTTCCCGGGAAGCGGGCTACGAGCAGTACTTC. Its protein is CASSSREAGYEQYF.

This chain joins TRBV11-2 and TRBJ1-4; D may be TRBD1 (5 bases). Per germline, CDR1 SGHAT and CDR2 FQNNGV. The CDR3 length is 15 residues. Trimming shortened V by 0 bases and J by 7 bases, and 12 bases separated the two germline ends. The CDR3 protein is CASSLEGRVAEKLFF. The CDR3 bases are TGTGCCAGCAGCTTAGAGGGCAGGGTGGCTGAAAAACTGTTTTTT.

This sequence joins TRBV5-4 and TRBJ1-4; TRBD1 is a possible D gene (6 bases). In germline, CDR1 is SGHNT, CDR2 YYREEE (reference sequence). The CDR3 consists of 14 residues. Trimming left V 4 bases short and J 7 bases short, with 14 bases between. CDR3 DNA: TGTGCCAGCAGCCAAGGACAGTCTTCTGAAAAACTGTTTTTT. Translation gives CASSQGQSSEKLFF.

The V gene is TRBV15, the J gene TRBJ2-1; weak D call: TRBD2 (6 bases). The CDR3 extends over 17 amino acids. The germline V and J ends were trimmed by 0 bases and 2 bases, with 14 bases remaining between them. Germline V gene lookup returns CDR1 LNHNV and CDR2 YYDKDF (reference sequence). CDR3 loop: CATSRDRGRLTYNEQFF. CDR3 sequence (DNA): TGTGCCACCAGCAGAGATCGGGGGAGACTAACCTACAATGAGCAGTTCTTC.

V is TRBV5-1 and J is TRBJ2-5, with 15 bases identical to TRBD2. The V gene end was trimmed by 5 bases and the J gene end by 2 bases; junction bases not matched to a gene: 7. The CDR3 is 17 amino acids. Germline CDR1 SGHRS, CDR2 YFSETQ. The CDR3 region has the DNA TGCGCCAGCAGTATGGGACTAGCGGGGGGATTACAAGAGACCCAGTACTTC. Amino acid sequence: CASSMGLAGGLQETQYF.

The chain employs TRBV5-4 and TRBJ2-3; weak D call: TRBD1 (5 bases). CDR1 and CDR2 from the germline V gene are SGHNT and YYREEE (reference sequence). Trimming took off 0 bases at V and 5 bases at J, with 10 bases between the two ends. The CDR3 runs to 14 residues. The CDR3: CASSLVGQQDTQYF. The CDR3 bases are TGTGCCAGCAGCTTGGTGGGGCAACAAGATACGCAGTATTTT.

The rearrangement joins TRBV15 to TRBJ1-4, with 7 nucleotides matching TRBD1. Trimming took 0 bases from V and 7 from J; bases not matched to a gene: 5. The CDR3 contains 15 residues. Germline loops: CDR1 LNHNV, CDR2 YYDKDF (reference sequence). CDR3 sequence (DNA): TGTGCCACCAGCAGAGAAGACAGGGAGAGTGAAAAACTGTTTTTT. This codes for CATSREDRESEKLFF.

The chain joins TRBV27 to TRBJ1-2; the D gene is possibly TRBD1 (6 bases). The CDR3 contains 13 residues. V was clipped by 5 bases and J by 5 bases, with 12 bases between them. Germline V CDR1 and CDR2: MNHEY, SMNVEV (reference sequence). The CDR3 nucleotides read TGTGCCAGCAGTCGGACAGTGGGGTATGGCTACACCTTC. Residues: CASSRTVGYGYTF.

This sequence joins TRBV6-5 and TRBJ2-7, with 15 bases fitting TRBD2. Germline values: CDR1 MNHEY, CDR2 SVGAGI. Trimming removed 9 bases from V and 4 bases from J; junction bases left unmatched: 7. The length of the CDR3 is 15 residues. The CDR3 sequence is CASTGTSGGKYEQYF. CDR3 in DNA: TGTGCCAGTACTGGGACTAGCGGGGGGAAGTACGAGCAGTACTTC.

This sequence joins TRBV19 and TRBJ1-1; D is uncertain. The germline CDR1 and CDR2 sequences are LNHDA and SQIVND (reference sequence). Trimming stripped 7 bases from V and 5 bases from J, with 17 bases between. The CDR3 runs to 14 residues. DNA for the CDR3: TGTGCCAGTACCACCACTCTGTTTCGTACTGAAGCTTTCTTT. It is translated as CASTTTLFRTEAFF.

This clone was observed a single time. The V and J genes are TRBV10-3 and TRBJ2-7; a possible D gene is TRBD2 (7 bases). The CDR3 loop spans 15 amino acids. The germline V and J ends were trimmed by 3 bases and 1 base, with 13 bases remaining between them. From germline, CDR1 is ENHRY and CDR2 SYGVKD. CDR3 amino acids: CAISDWGGLSYEQYF. For the CDR3, the DNA is TGTGCCATCAGTGATTGGGGGGGCTTATCCTACGAGCAGTACTTC.

The V gene is TRBV24-1, the J gene TRBJ2-7; unclear D gene. The V and J ends lost 0 bases and 5 bases respectively, with 7 bases between them. Per the germline V gene, CDR1 is KGHDR and CDR2 is SFDVKD. This CDR3 has 13 amino acids. The CDR3 DNA is TGTGCCACCAGTGATTTGCACTCTAACGAGCAGTACTTC. This translates into CATSDLHSNEQYF.

On this clone itself: The junction departs from germline at one end; a sequencing error may be responsible. This sequence joins TRBV5-3 and TRBJ2-1; possibly TRBD2 for D (5 bases). TRBV5-3 is recorded as an ORF, its role being uncertain. The CDR3 contains 12 residues. For the CDR3, the DNA is TGTGCCAGAAGTCGGACTCCTTTTTCTTCGATCTTC. Translation gives CARSRTPFSSIF.

The chain has TRBV5-1 and TRBJ1-2; 10 positions match TRBD1. This CDR3 has 15 amino acids. The trim removed 2 bases at V and 4 bases at J, leaving 5 bases unmatched. CDR1 and CDR2 (germline): SGHRS, YFSETQ. CDR3 loop: CASSLDRGPVYGYTF. In DNA form, the CDR3 reads TGCGCCAGCAGCTTAGACAGGGGGCCGGTCTATGGCTACACCTTC.

The V gene is TRBV30, the J gene TRBJ1-2; D not resolved. V lost 0 bases to trimming and J lost 2 bases, with 7 bases between them. The CDR3 runs 13 residues. CDR1 GTSNPN and CDR2 SVGIG come from the germline V gene (reference sequence). The CDR3 is CAWSVRRNYGYTF. The CDR3 DNA reads as TGTGCCTGGAGTGTACGCAGAAACTATGGCTACACCTTC.